The next 23 T cell receptor beta chains were all read from a single sample in a study of T cell responses to AZD1222 COVID-19 vaccine. Sequencing was performed with immunoSEQ multiplex PCR; in TCRdb, only in-frame clones are kept and a portion is missing. The data hold about 180,000 clones, with 92% observed a single time. The source was peripheral blood, collected 28 days after the second AZD1222 dose. The receptors originated from an adult who received the AZD1222 COVID-19 vaccine.

The rearrangement uses TRBV28 and TRBJ1-5; 7 positions match TRBD1. The germline V gene has CDR1 MDHEN and CDR2 SYDVKM. V lost 6 bases to trimming and J lost 1 base; unmatched junction nucleotides: 18. The CDR3 is 19 amino acids. The CDR3 sequence is CASSGSIQGIGGSNQPQHF. In nucleotides, the CDR3 is TGTGCCAGCAGCGGATCCATACAGGGGATTGGGGGCAGCAATCAGCCCCAGCATTTT.

This clone has just a few counts. This sequence joins TRBV5-4 and TRBJ2-3, with a weak D call TRBD2 (7 bases). Trimming removed 1 base from V and 6 bases from J, with 12 bases in between. Germline V gene lookup returns CDR1 SGHNT and CDR2 YYREEE (reference sequence). The CDR3 has 14 residues. This CDR3 is CASSLRGALDTQYF. The CDR3 nucleotides read TGTGCCAGCAGCTTGCGGGGGGCTCTGGATACGCAGTATTTT.

The chain couples TRBV18 to TRBJ2-7; tentatively, D is TRBD2 (5 bases). Germline CDR1 and CDR2: KGHSH and LQKENI. Trimming shortened V by 2 bases and J by 6 bases, and 17 bases separated the two germline ends. This CDR3 is built from 15 residues. CDR3 region: CASSPKARLAGEQYF. For the CDR3, the DNA is TGTGCCAGCTCACCAAAGGCCAGGCTAGCCGGCGAGCAGTACTTC.

This rearrangement joins TRBV30 to TRBJ1-1; D ambiguous. Germline assignment: CDR1 GTSNPN and CDR2 SVGIG (reference sequence). The CDR3 is 14 amino acids. The V end was cut by 3 bases, the J end by 5 bases, with 16 bases between. CDR3 residues: CAWSPPGGRTEAFF. The CDR3 DNA reads TGTGCCTGGAGCCCACCGGGTGGGAGGACTGAAGCTTTCTTT.

V is TRBV28 and J is TRBJ2-3; TRBD1 matches 8 bases. Germline trimming cut 3 bases from V and 4 bases from J; bases unmatched to any gene: 3. Germline lookup yields CDR1 MDHEN and CDR2 SYDVKM. The CDR3 runs 14 residues. CDR3: CASSLAQGADTQYF. Written as DNA, the CDR3 is TGTGCCAGCAGTTTGGCACAGGGGGCAGATACGCAGTATTTT.

The rearrangement links TRBV4-3 to TRBJ1-6; 9 bases match TRBD1. There are 17 residues in the CDR3. Trimming took 1 base from V and 9 from J; bases not matched to a gene: 10. From germline, CDR1 is LGHNA and CDR2 YSLEER. The chain's CDR3 is CASSQVRQGVFGSPLHF. CDR3 DNA sequence: TGCGCCAGCAGCCAAGTCCGACAGGGGGTATTTGGTTCACCCCTCCACTTT.

The gene calls are TRBV30 and TRBJ2-7; 9 nucleotides line up with TRBD2. The junction had 8 bases not matched to a gene; V was cut back by 1 base and J by 7 bases. The V gene's germline CDR1 is GTSNPN and CDR2 SVGIG (reference sequence). The CDR3 extends over 14 amino acids. The CDR3 sequence: CAWSGLAGAGEQYF. The CDR3, as DNA: TGTGCCTGGAGTGGGTTAGCGGGAGCGGGAGAGCAGTACTTC.

Concerning this clone itself: The germline gene is not matched at one end of the junction; a read error may be the cause. The rearrangement links TRBV25-1 to TRBJ1-4; TRBD1 might be the D (5 bases). This CDR3 is 17 amino acids long. Germline assignment: CDR1 MGHDK and CDR2 SYGVNS. CDR3 coding DNA: TGTACCAGCAGTGAATATGGAACAGGCACTAGGAGTGAAAAACTGTTTTTT. Translated, it gives CTSSEYGTGTRSEKLFF.

The rearrangement joins TRBV5-4 to TRBJ2-7, with 9 bases fitting TRBD2. Germline CDR1 SGHNT, CDR2 YYREEE (reference sequence). This CDR3 is 14 amino acids long. The junction had 0 bases not matched to a gene; V was cut back by 2 bases and J by 0 bases. CDR3 in amino acids: CASSFSGSSYEQYF. In nucleotides, the CDR3 is TGTGCCAGCAGCTTTAGCGGGAGCTCCTACGAGCAGTACTTC.

The chain recombines TRBV27 with TRBJ1-2; D is undetermined. V was pared by 0 bases and J by 5 bases, with 13 bases between. This CDR3 has 15 residues. CDR1 is MNHEY and CDR2 is SMNVEV in the germline V gene (reference sequence). CDR3 coding DNA: TGTGCCAGCAGTTTATCGTTCGGGGTCGGGTATGGCTACACCTTC. Residues: CASSLSFGVGYGYTF.

The chain recombines TRBV19 with TRBJ1-5, with a tentative D call TRBD1 (5 bases). The CDR3 runs to 16 residues. Germline loops: CDR1 LNHDA, CDR2 SQIVND (reference sequence). Trimming removed 1 base from V and 0 bases from J, with 10 bases in between. CDR3 nucleotides: TGTGCCAGTAGTATAGTCGGGGGGAATAGCAATCAGCCCCAGCATTTT. This codes for CASSIVGGNSNQPQHF.

The rearrangement links TRBV5-4 to TRBJ2-3; 8 nucleotides agree with TRBD2. Germline CDR1 and CDR2: SGHNT and YYREEE (reference sequence). The V segment lost 4 bases and the J segment 1 base; nucleotides outside the gene matches: 8. The CDR3 covers 16 residues. CDR3 sequence: CASSRGLVPRTDTQYF. The CDR3 nucleotides are TGTGCCAGCAGCCGGGGACTAGTACCTCGCACAGATACGCAGTATTTT.

The chain is built from TRBV3-1 (or the pseudogene TRBV3-2) and TRBJ1-5, with D tentatively TRBD1 (5 bases). The CDR3 runs to 15 residues. Trimming removed 0 bases from V and 5 bases from J, with 11 bases in between. Germline lookup yields CDR1 LGHDT and CDR2 YNNKEL (reference sequence). This chain's CDR3 is CASSQDLGGYQPQHF. The CDR3 nucleotides are TGTGCCAGCAGCCAAGACCTCGGGGGTTATCAGCCCCAGCATTTT.

This chain links TRBV7-9 with TRBJ1-4; weak D call: TRBD1 (5 bases). Germline-derived CDR1 and CDR2 are SEHNR and FQNEAQ (reference sequence). The CDR3 loop spans 16 amino acids. Trimming removed 2 bases from V and 2 bases from J, with 12 bases in between. CDR3 in amino acids: CASSLRTGGTNEKLFF. For the CDR3, the DNA is TGTGCCAGCAGCTTAAGGACGGGGGGGACTAATGAAAAACTGTTTTTT.

The chain combines TRBV28 with TRBJ2-1, with a weak D call TRBD1 (6 bases). The V gene's germline CDR1 is MDHEN and CDR2 SYDVKM. The ends were cut back, 5 bases at V and 1 base at J, with 15 bases in the middle. The length of the CDR3 is 16 residues. CDR3 in amino acids: CASSPGAIVSYNEQFF. CDR3 nucleotide sequence: TGTGCCAGCAGTCCAGGGGCGATAGTATCCTACAATGAGCAGTTCTTC.

The DNA of the CDR3 is TGCGCCAGCAGCACGCCCTCCTACGAGCAGTACTTC. As protein: CASSTPSYEQYF. This chain uses TRBV5-1 with TRBJ2-7; D is unclear. In germline, CDR1 is SGHRS, CDR2 YFSETQ. V lost 4 bases and J 0 bases, leaving 5 bases between the germline ends. CDR3 length equals 12 residues.

About this clone itself: Germline is not matched at one junction end, which may reflect a read error. The genes are TRBV13 and TRBJ1-6; 9 bases are shared with TRBD1. Germline CDR1 and CDR2: PRHDT and FYEKMQ (reference sequence). The CDR3 runs to 14 residues. CDR3 protein: CASSTGGYDSPLHF. The DNA of the CDR3 is TGTGCCAGCAGCACAGGGGGCTATGATTCACCCCTCCACTTT.

The chain is built from TRBV25-1 and TRBJ2-3, with D possibly TRBD2 on 6 matching bases. Trimming cost V 4 bases and J 4 bases, with 15 bases left between them. The CDR3 sequence is 15 residues long. Germline V gene lookup returns CDR1 MGHDK and CDR2 SYGVNS. The CDR3 here is CASSAGEVWADTQYF. The CDR3 region has the DNA TGTGCCAGCAGTGCCGGGGAGGTTTGGGCAGATACGCAGTATTTT. Drawing the rest from reference TRBV25-1 and TRBJ2-3, the complete variable domain is EADIYQTPRYLVIGTGKKITLECSQTMGHDKMYWYQQDPGMELHLIHYSYGVNSTEKGDLSSESTVSRIRTEHFPLTLESARPSHTSQYLCASSAGEVWADTQYFGPGTRLTVL.

The CDR3 DNA is TGCGCCAGCAGCCTCCTGGGGGGGAGGCTCTTATACAATGAGCAGTTCTTC. Translating it yields CASSLLGGRLLYNEQFF. The chain uses TRBV4-1 and TRBJ2-1; 7 bases match TRBD2. V gave up 4 bases and J gave up 4 bases; unmatched junction bases: 13. This CDR3 comprises 17 residues. Germline loops: CDR1 MGHRA, CDR2 YSYEKL.

J is TRBJ1-2 and V is TRBV2, with D possibly TRBD1 on 6 matching bases. The ends were cut back, 7 bases at V and 10 bases at J, with 19 bases in the middle. The germline CDR1 and CDR2 sequences are SNHLY and FYNNEI. The CDR3 consists of 13 residues. DNA of the CDR3: TGTGCCAGCAATCAGGGGCGACTCCAAGCCTACACCTTC. Protein product: CASNQGRLQAYTF.

The rearrangement joins TRBV30 to TRBJ1-1; the D gene is possibly TRBD1 (5 bases). Germline values: CDR1 GTSNPN, CDR2 SVGIG (reference sequence). Trimming shortened V by 1 base and J by 5 bases, and 8 bases separated the two germline ends. The CDR3 runs 12 residues. In DNA, the CDR3 is TGTGCCTGGAGTGGGGGGATGACTGAAGCTTTCTTT. It is translated as CAWSGGMTEAFF.

This chain uses TRBV4-3 with TRBJ1-6; D remains ambiguous. Trimming cost V 0 bases and J 9 bases, with 9 bases left between them. The CDR3 spans 14 residues. CDR1 LGHNA and CDR2 YSLEER come from the germline V gene. The CDR3 loop reads CASSQDGPGSPLHF. CDR3 in DNA: TGCGCCAGCAGCCAAGACGGACCAGGTTCACCCCTCCACTTT.

This rearrangement joins TRBV3-1 (or the pseudogene TRBV3-2) to TRBJ1-2; weak D call: TRBD1 (5 bases). CDR1 and CDR2 (germline): LGHDT, YNNKEL (reference sequence). CDR3 length equals 12 residues. Trimming shortened V by 4 bases and J by 4 bases, and 7 bases separated the two germline ends. CDR3: CASSLTGYGYTF. The CDR3 DNA reads TGTGCCAGCAGCCTCACAGGCTATGGCTACACCTTC.